The 9 T cell receptor beta chains presented below share a single source sample, sequenced in a study of PD-L1 blockade in urothelial cancer (dated by TCRdb to the late 2010s). Taken with the paper, the label for time point translates to: pretreatment peripheral blood. The library was made by the immunoSEQ multiplex PCR assay. The table was pulled from immuneACCESS by TCRdb, which kept in-frame rearrangements only. Such tables lose some clones; where checked, under half of the loss comes from unresolved V genes, and the rest has no known cause. Across this sample there are tens of thousands of clones, with approximately 84% seen only once. The ten largest make up 15% of the sample. Sequenced material: PBMCs, taken around atezolizumab (anti-PD-L1) treatment. Every receptor here comes from a man in his 60s with urothelial cancer.

CDR3 sequence reads: CASSLVGGQFGEQYF. DNA for the CDR3: TGCGCCAGCAGCTTGGTTGGGGGACAGTTTGGCGAGCAGTACTTC. The V gene is TRBV5-1, the J gene TRBJ2-7; 7 bases agree with TRBD1. The germline CDR1 and CDR2 sequences are SGHRS and YFSETQ. Trimming at V came to 0 bases and at J to 6 bases, leaving 9 bases not matched to a gene. This CDR3 comprises 15 residues.

This chain links TRBV19 with TRBJ1-1; 7 bases are a match to TRBD1. This CDR3 is 14 amino acids long. V gave up 3 bases and J gave up 1 base; unmatched junction bases: 2. CDR1 is LNHDA and CDR2 is SQIVND in the germline V gene (reference sequence). As DNA, the CDR3 is TGTGCCAGTAGTATCTACAGGGGGAACACTGAAGCTTTCTTT. Translated: CASSIYRGNTEAFF.

The V gene is TRBV9, the J gene TRBJ2-3; 10 bases are a match to TRBD2. Trimming took 4 bases from V and 4 from J; bases not matched to a gene: 9. Germline-derived CDR1 and CDR2 are SGDLS and YYNGEE. This CDR3 has 16 residues. The CDR3 bases are TGTGCCAGCAGCCCAGGGGCACTAGCGGGGCCAGATACGCAGTATTTT. It yields the protein CASSPGALAGPDTQYF.

The chain couples TRBV4-1 to TRBJ2-2; TRBD2 aligns across 12 bases. CDR3 length: 17 residues. V shed 3 bases and J 6 bases; nucleotides not matched to a gene: 8. The V gene's germline CDR1 is MGHRA and CDR2 YSYEKL. The CDR3 reads CASSHLAGGRGSGELFF. CDR3 nucleotides: TGCGCCAGCAGCCACCTAGCGGGGGGGCGGGGCTCCGGGGAGCTGTTTTTT.

The chain recombines TRBV7-6 with TRBJ2-1; 14 bases agree with TRBD2. The CDR3 is 16 amino acids. Germline V gives CDR1 SGHVS, CDR2 FNYEAQ. With V trimmed by 5 bases and J by 7 bases, 7 bases remained unmatched. The CDR3 sequence: CASSRLAGGLKNEQFF. The CDR3 DNA sequence: TGTGCCAGCAGCCGACTAGCGGGGGGGCTAAAGAATGAGCAGTTCTTC.

The V and J genes are TRBV4-1 and TRBJ2-7; D call uncertain. CDR1 is MGHRA, CDR2 YSYEKL, per germline. The germline V and J ends were trimmed by 1 base and 2 bases, with 9 bases remaining between them. CDR3 length equals 14 residues. CDR3 DNA sequence: TGCGCCAGCAGCCAAGCATTAAGCCCCTACGAGCAGTACTTC. As protein: CASSQALSPYEQYF.

V usage is TRBV9 and J usage is TRBJ1-3, with D possibly being TRBD1 (6 bases). The CDR3 is made up of 16 amino acids. CDR1 SGDLS and CDR2 YYNGEE come from the germline V gene. V lost 0 bases, J lost 4 bases, and 14 bases lay in between. CDR3 coding DNA: TGTGCCAGCAGCGTAGCTACACAGGGAATAGGAAACACCATATATTTT. This codes for CASSVATQGIGNTIYF.

This clone has just a few counts. The chain carries TRBV7-3 and TRBJ2-7, with D unclear. With 2 bases removed from V and 4 bases from J, the gap between germline ends came to 9 bases. Germline CDR1 reads SGHTA; CDR2 reads FQGTGA. This CDR3 has 13 residues. CDR3 region: CASSLADGYEQYF. In nucleotides, the CDR3 is TGTGCCAGCAGCTTAGCCGACGGGTACGAGCAGTACTTC.

The CDR3 protein is CASTRAGGFTDTQYF. CDR3 bases: TGTGCCAGCACCCGAGCAGGGGGTTTCACAGATACGCAGTATTTT. The chain joins TRBV6-1 to TRBJ2-3, with TRBD1 matching over 7 bases. Germline CDR1 and CDR2: MNHNS and SASEGT. This CDR3 contains 15 residues. Trimming removed 7 bases from V and 2 bases from J; junction bases left unmatched: 9.